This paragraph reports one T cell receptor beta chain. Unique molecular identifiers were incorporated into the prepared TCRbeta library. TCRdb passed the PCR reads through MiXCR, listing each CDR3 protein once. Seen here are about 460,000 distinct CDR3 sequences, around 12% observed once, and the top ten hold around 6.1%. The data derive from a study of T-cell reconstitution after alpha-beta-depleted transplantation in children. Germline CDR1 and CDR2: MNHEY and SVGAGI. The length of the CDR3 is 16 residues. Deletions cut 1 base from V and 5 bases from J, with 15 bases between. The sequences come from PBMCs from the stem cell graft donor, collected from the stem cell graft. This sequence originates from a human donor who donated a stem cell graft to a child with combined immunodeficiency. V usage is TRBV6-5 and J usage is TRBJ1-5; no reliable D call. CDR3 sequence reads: CASSYWPVPGDQPQHF. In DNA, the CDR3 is TGTGCCAGCAGTTACTGGCCGGTCCCCGGGGATCAGCCCCAGCATTTT.